This TCR beta chain was identified during a study of blood T cells in healthy people across ages. The germline CDR1 and CDR2 sequences are SGHRS and YFSETQ. V shed 0 bases, J shed 6 bases, and the junction held 8 bases outside the gene matches. CDR3 size: 16 residues. A second PCR, run for 7 to 11 cycles, used a sample-barcoded 5' primer plus a J-beta primer mix. Tagging of each cDNA molecule was performed by a template-switch adaptor with 12 random nucleotides. TCRdb fed the 5' RACE reads into MiXCR, producing one record per CDR3 protein. The data hold 1.5 million to 2 million distinct CDR3 sequences, with roughly 50% observed a single time.

This TCR derives from a woman aged 40-49 years in good health. Material for sequencing was blood. V and J are TRBV5-1 and TRBJ1-1; 10 bases agree with TRBD1. The CDR3 is CASSLEFGTGVPEAFF. CDR3 nucleotides: TGCGCCAGCAGCTTGGAATTTGGGACAGGGGTCCCTGAAGCTTTCTTT.